This T cell receptor beta chain was recovered during a study of memory CD4+ T cells and cytomegalovirus serostatus. V gave up 3 bases and J gave up 0 bases; unmatched junction bases: 10. This CDR3 contains 18 residues. CDR1 is MGHRA, CDR2 YSYEKL, per germline. The sort gate was single viable CD3+CD4+CD8-CD45RO+ cells for memory CD4+ T cells. Assay: immunoSEQ multiplex PCR; the TCRdb copy retains only in-frame clones and omits some. The table lists tens of thousands of clones, over 70% of them singletons. The clonotype was recovered from an adult in good health and CMV-seronegative. The V call is TRBV4-1, the J call TRBJ2-4, with 8 bases fitting TRBD1. The sequencing sample was made of memory CD4+ T cells from blood. Here the CDR3 reads CASSHQGAGQLAKNIQYF. CDR3 DNA sequence: TGCGCCAGCAGCCATCAGGGGGCGGGCCAACTAGCCAAAAACATTCAGTACTTC.